This T cell receptor beta chain was found in a study of CXCR3-negative and CXCR3-positive naive CD8 T cells. Study results and caveats: Naive CXCR3-negative and CXCR3-positive cells had similar TRBV-TRBJ usage; memory differed. CXCR3-positive naive cells carried more hydrophobic TRB CDR3s than CXCR3-negative naive cells did. Memory CD8+ T cell repertoires were far less diverse than both naive subsets. Researchers report CXCR3 expression partially decreased after cryopreservation, with fresh PBMCs used in most assays.

Remarks on this clonotype: The target antigen is unknown.

The sorting of each CD8+ T cell subset was done in triplicate, at 250,000 to 300,000 cells each. Germline assignment: CDR1 DFQATT and CDR2 SNEGSKA (reference sequence). The CDR3 has 12 residues. UMI labels and 5' RACE were used to prepare the TRB cDNA libraries. From its re-call of the 5' RACE reads, TCRdb lists each CDR3 protein once, without DNA. The sample has about 150,000 distinct CDR3 sequences. V and J are TRBV20-1 and TRBJ2-7. Sequenced: naive CXCR3+ CD8+ T cells from blood. The sample's subset: CD45RO-CCR7+CD27+CD95- naive CD8+ T cells expressing CXCR3 (TNR3+). This clonotype was sampled from a human donor in good health. Some clones in this sample may be carry-over from other donors' samples. The CDR3 sequence is CSARGTDYEQYF.